The next 24 T cell receptor beta chains were all read from a single sample in a study of OX40 agonist ivuxolimab in advanced cancers. Assay used: immunoSEQ multiplex PCR; TCRdb lists only in-frame clones, some missing. The data hold 60,000 to 70,000 clones, with roughly 80% observed a single time. Sequencing used CD4+ or CD8+ T cells sorted from blood, obtained in a trial of the OX40 agonist ivuxolimab. These receptors were collected from an adult with an advanced solid tumor such as melanoma, head and neck, liver or kidney cancer.

This clone was observed a handful of times. The CDR3 here is CSVEGYSTEAFF. The CDR3 DNA reads as TGCAGCGTTGAGGGGTATAGCACTGAAGCTTTCTTT. The genes are TRBV29-1 and TRBJ1-1; D unresolved. The germline V gene has CDR1 SQVTM and CDR2 ANQGSEA. CDR3 length: 12 amino acids. V dropped 3 bases and J dropped 4 bases, with 9 bases sitting between them. The variable domain in full, with the rest retrieved from reference TRBV29-1 and TRBJ1-1, is SAVISQKPSRDICQRGTSLTIQCQVDSQVTMMFWYRQQPGQSLTLIATANQGSEATYESGFVIDKFPISRPNLTFSTLTVSNMSPEDSSIYLCSVEGYSTEAFFGQGTRLTVV.

This chain connects TRBV28 to TRBJ2-7; the match to TRBD1 covers 7 bases. After removal of 10 bases from V and 3 bases from J, the junction contained 12 bases not matched to a gene. The CDR3 has 14 residues. Germline V lookup: CDR1 MDHEN, CDR2 SYDVKM. The CDR3 region is CATLSGDSSYEQYV. In nucleotides, the CDR3 is TGTGCCACCCTTAGTGGGGACAGTAGCTACGAGCAGTACGTC.

The rearrangement joins TRBV5-6 to TRBJ1-5; a possible D gene is TRBD1 (5 bases). Trimming shortened V by 5 bases and J by 3 bases, and 15 bases separated the two germline ends. The CDR3 runs to 15 residues. Germline V gives CDR1 SGHDT, CDR2 YYEEEE. The CDR3 loop is CASSRTSGHNQPQHF. In nucleotides, the CDR3 is TGTGCCAGCAGTCGGACCTCGGGGCACAATCAGCCCCAGCATTTT.

Here the CDR3 reads CASSSAATGNAGELFF. CDR3 nucleotides: TGTGCCAGCAGCTCGGCCGCTACAGGGAATGCCGGGGAGCTGTTTTTT. The chain has TRBV7-3 and TRBJ2-2, with D perhaps TRBD1 (6 bases). Germline-derived CDR1 and CDR2 are SGHTA and FQGTGA. Trimming cost V 4 bases and J 6 bases, with 18 bases left between them. The CDR3 extends over 16 amino acids.

The sample holds one count of this clone. The V gene is TRBV27, the J gene TRBJ2-5; TRBD1 matches at 9 bases. Germline V gene data show CDR1 as MNHEY and CDR2 as SMNVEV (reference sequence). The CDR3 spans 16 residues. Losses at the gene ends were 4 bases for V and 6 bases for J; bases not matched to a gene: 12. The CDR3 nucleotides read TGTGCCAGCAGTTCCCAGGGACAGGGCACCATCAAGACCCAGTACTTC. Protein product: CASSSQGQGTIKTQYF.

The genes are TRBV2 and TRBJ1-5; maybe TRBD1 (5 bases). This CDR3 comprises 15 residues. With 8 bases removed from V and 1 base from J, the gap between germline ends came to 15 bases. The germline gives CDR1 SNHLY, CDR2 FYNNEI. The CDR3 spells CASVPGGRSNQPQHF. The CDR3, as DNA: TGTGCCAGCGTACCTGGGGGTCGAAGCAATCAGCCCCAGCATTTT.

This clone has more than one count but fewer than ten. This chain joins TRBV6-5 and TRBJ1-1; 8 bases map to TRBD1. Germline-derived CDR1 and CDR2 are MNHEY and SVGAGI. This CDR3 spans 14 amino acids. V lost 2 bases and J lost 5; bases outside the gene matches: 4. CDR3 loop: CASSYGQGRTEAFF. As DNA, the CDR3 is TGTGCCAGCAGTTACGGACAGGGAAGGACTGAAGCTTTCTTT.

This clone was detected once. The V call is TRBV29-1, the J call TRBJ1-2, with D possibly being TRBD1 (5 bases). Germline V CDR1 and CDR2: SQVTM, ANQGSEA. CDR3 length: 14 residues. Trimming took 1 base from V and 0 from J, leaving 9 bases between them. The CDR3 coding sequence is TGCAGCGTTGAAGGACAGACGACTAACTATGGCTACACCTTC. Its protein is CSVEGQTTNYGYTF.

The genes are TRBV6-1 and TRBJ2-5, with D uncertain. V lost 1 base and J 1 base, leaving 10 bases between the germline ends. CDR3 length: 15 amino acids. In germline, CDR1 is MNHNS, CDR2 SASEGT. The CDR3 nucleotides read TGTGCCAGCAGTGAAGGAACGCGGTTCCAAGAGACCCAGTACTTC. Its translation is CASSEGTRFQETQYF.

The chain carries TRBV28 and TRBJ1-1; no reliable D call. The ends were cut back, 4 bases at V and 1 base at J, with 7 bases in the middle. CDR3 length equals 13 residues. Per germline, CDR1 MDHEN and CDR2 SYDVKM. The CDR3 is CASSSPENTEAFF. CDR3 bases: TGTGCCAGCAGTTCGCCAGAGAACACTGAAGCTTTCTTT.

V and J are TRBV5-1 and TRBJ2-1; D not resolved. The CDR3 runs to 14 residues. Germline values: CDR1 SGHRS, CDR2 YFSETQ. Trimming shortened V by 5 bases and J by 4 bases, and 13 bases separated the two germline ends. The CDR3: CASRAQPNYNEQFF. CDR3 bases: TGCGCCAGCAGAGCACAGCCAAATTACAATGAGCAGTTCTTC.

The rearrangement uses TRBV19 and TRBJ2-1; a possible D gene is TRBD2 (5 bases). CDR1 is LNHDA and CDR2 is SQIVND in the germline V gene (reference sequence). With 3 bases removed from V and 8 bases from J, the gap between germline ends came to 20 bases. The CDR3 has 16 amino acids. The CDR3 reads CASSIARDRGRYEQFF. The CDR3 bases are TGTGCCAGTAGTATTGCCCGGGATCGTGGGCGGTATGAGCAGTTCTTC. The variable domain in full, with the rest retrieved from reference TRBV19 and TRBJ2-1, is DGGITQSPKYLFRKEGQNVTLSCEQNLNHDAMYWYRQDPGQGLRLIYYSQIVNDFQKGDIAEGYSVSREKKESFPLTVTSAQKNPTAFYLCASSIARDRGRYEQFFGPGTRLTVL.

The rearrangement links TRBV28 to TRBJ1-3; D call uncertain. CDR1 and CDR2 (germline): MDHEN, SYDVKM. The CDR3 length is 13 residues. V lost 7 bases and J 0 bases, leaving 7 bases between the germline ends. CDR3 in amino acids: CASNEGSGNTIYF. CDR3 bases: TGTGCCAGCAATGAGGGCTCTGGAAACACCATATATTTT.

This clone was seen only once. The CDR3 coding sequence is TGTGCCAGCAGCTATGGGACAGGGGATATGATGAACACTGAAGCTTTCTTT. It codes for CASSYGTGDMMNTEAFF. This rearrangement joins TRBV5-4 to TRBJ1-1; TRBD1 matches 10 bases. CDR1 and CDR2 (germline): SGHNT, YYREEE (reference sequence). The CDR3 is made up of 17 amino acids. The J segment lost 0 bases and the V segment lost 3 bases, leaving 8 bases of the junction unmatched.

The chain combines TRBV7-8 with TRBJ2-7; D is unclear. Trimming pared 0 bases from V and 4 bases from J, leaving 10 bases between. CDR3 length equals 14 residues. Germline V gives CDR1 SGHVS, CDR2 FQNEAQ. The CDR3 loop is CASSLALSKYEQYF. DNA of the CDR3: TGTGCCAGCAGCTTAGCGCTCAGCAAATACGAGCAGTACTTC.

The chain carries TRBV7-6 and TRBJ2-1; TRBD2 matches at 15 bases. CDR1 SGHVS and CDR2 FNYEAQ come from the germline V gene. Trimming took 1 base from V and 7 from J; bases not matched to a gene: 17. This CDR3 spans 21 amino acids. The chain's CDR3 is CASSLGGGLAGGHPLGNEQFF. CDR3 DNA: TGTGCCAGCAGCTTAGGCGGGGGACTAGCGGGAGGACACCCTTTGGGGAATGAGCAGTTCTTC.

The J gene is TRBJ1-5, the V gene TRBV30, with D tentatively TRBD1 (5 bases). The CDR3 is 14 amino acids. Germline values: CDR1 GTSNPN, CDR2 SVGIG (reference sequence). The germline V and J ends were trimmed by 5 bases and 0 bases, with 11 bases remaining between them. CDR3 region: CAWAHGGSNQPQHF. The CDR3 DNA is TGTGCCTGGGCCCACGGGGGTAGCAATCAGCCCCAGCATTTT.

V gene TRBV7-8 combines with J gene TRBJ2-7; 7 nucleotides line up with TRBD1. With 0 bases clipped from V and 2 bases from J, the junction kept 4 bases outside the gene matches. CDR3 length equals 15 residues. Germline values: CDR1 SGHVS, CDR2 FQNEAQ. CDR3 sequence: CASSLAPDRTYEQYV. The CDR3 nucleotides are TGTGCCAGCAGCTTAGCCCCGGACAGGACCTACGAGCAGTACGTC.

The rearrangement links TRBV18 to TRBJ2-1, with 8 bases that match TRBD2. The CDR3 covers 19 residues. Germline CDR1 and CDR2: KGHSH and LQKENI. V shed 6 bases and J 4 bases; nucleotides not matched to a gene: 20. In nucleotides, the CDR3 is TGTGCCAGCTCTCCGAAAACAGCAACTCGCGGGGGGTTGTACAATGAGCAGTTCTTC. It encodes CASSPKTATRGGLYNEQFF. Filled out from reference TRBV18 and TRBJ2-1, the complete variable domain reads NAGVMQNPRHLVRRRGQEARLRCSPMKGHSHVYWYRQLPEEGLKFMVYLQKENIIDESGMPKERFSAEFPKEGPSILRIQQVVRGDSAAYFCASSPKTATRGGLYNEQFFGPGTRLTVL.

The chain joins TRBV6-1 to TRBJ2-1, with 8 nucleotides matching TRBD1. V dropped 5 bases and J dropped 5; count of bases not matched to a gene: 5. The CDR3 length is 14 residues. Germline V gene data show CDR1 as MNHNS and CDR2 as SASEGT. The CDR3 nucleotides are TGTGCCAGCAGTCGGACAGGGAGCAACAATGAGCAGTTCTTC. Protein product: CASSRTGSNNEQFF.

This chain joins TRBV30 and TRBJ1-5; TRBD1 matches 7 bases. J was trimmed by 0 bases and V by 0 bases; bases with no gene match: 8. The CDR3 covers 17 residues. Germline assignment: CDR1 GTSNPN and CDR2 SVGIG (reference sequence). The CDR3 DNA reads TGTGCCTGGAGTGTTCCGCAGGGGGGACATAGCAATCAGCCCCAGCATTTT. This gives the protein CAWSVPQGGHSNQPQHF.

CDR3 sequence: CASSQADLQFF. The CDR3 DNA reads as TGTGCCAGCAGCCAGGCCGACTTACAGTTCTTC. This chain uses TRBV7-8 with TRBJ2-1; D is uncertain. CDR1 and CDR2 from the germline V gene are SGHVS and FQNEAQ. The CDR3 is 11 residues long. Trimming took off 5 bases at V and 13 bases at J, with 12 bases between the two ends.

The gene calls are TRBV18 and TRBJ1-2; TRBD1 matches 8 bases. The CDR3 is 15 amino acids. CDR1 and CDR2 (germline): KGHSH, LQKENI. V shed 3 bases and J 6 bases; nucleotides not matched to a gene: 9. This CDR3 is CASSPAPRGPDGYTF. CDR3 coding DNA: TGTGCCAGCTCACCCGCGCCCAGGGGGCCCGATGGCTACACCTTC.

The V and J genes are TRBV29-1 and TRBJ1-4, with TRBD1 as a possible D gene (6 bases). The germline CDR1 and CDR2 sequences are SQVTM and ANQGSEA. Trimming shortened V by 3 bases and J by 15 bases, and 17 bases separated the two germline ends. This CDR3 is 12 amino acids long. The CDR3, as DNA: TGCAGCGTTGATGTTCCGGGACATGGAGTGTTTTTT. Amino acids: CSVDVPGHGVFF.